The 16 T cell receptor beta chains given below trace back to one sample, sequenced in a study of human T cells and chemical hapten exposure. Noted time point: pre-sensitization, week 0. Treatment described: therapeutic diphenylcyclopropenone sensitization with weekly scalp DPC. TCRdb reanalysed the RACE reads using MiXCR and keeps one entry per CDR3 protein. The data show more than 150,000 distinct CDR3 sequences, more than 25% seen once. This specimen consisted of whole blood, obtained in connection with sensitization to the hapten diphenylcyclopropenone (DPC). The receptor source for this set is a woman aged 30 to 39 with alopecia areata. Some clones in this sample may be carry-over from other donors' samples.

This clonotype has at least ten counts. This sequence joins TRBV14 and TRBJ2-7; no definite D call. Germline CDR1 and CDR2: SGHDN and FVKESK. The CDR3 runs 11 residues. V lost 4 bases, J lost 3 bases, and 4 bases lay in between. The DNA for the CDR3 is TGTGCCAGCAGCCGGGGCTACGAGCAGTACTTC. Protein product: CASSRGYEQYF. The whole variable domain, remainder taken from reference TRBV14 and TRBJ2-7, is EAGVTQFPSHSVIEKGQTVTLRCDPISGHDNLYWYRRVMGKEIKFLLHFVKESKQDESGMPNNRFLAERTGGTYSTLKVQPAELEDSGVYFCASSRGYEQYFGPGTRLTVT.

This clonotype was recorded at least ten times. The chain is built from TRBV28 and TRBJ2-3, with D tentatively TRBD2 (6 bases). Germline CDR1 and CDR2: MDHEN and SYDVKM. This CDR3 is built from 14 residues. Trimming removed 4 bases at V and 0 bases at J, with 8 bases between. The CDR3 sequence: CASSYAGSTDTQYF. As DNA, the CDR3 is TGTGCCAGCAGTTACGCGGGAAGCACAGATACGCAGTATTTT.

This clonotype was counted a few times. V is TRBV9 and J is TRBJ2-2, with TRBD2 identical over 8 bases. The germline V gene encodes CDR1 SGDLS and CDR2 YYNGEE. After removal of 0 bases from V and 3 bases from J, the junction contained 4 bases not matched to a gene. The CDR3 sequence is 16 residues long. CDR3 sequence: CASSVVSGSDTGELFF. The CDR3 nucleotides read TGTGCCAGCAGCGTAGTAAGCGGGAGTGACACCGGGGAGCTGTTTTTT. The whole variable domain, remainder taken from reference TRBV9 and TRBJ2-2, is DSGVTQTPKHLITATGQRVTLRCSPRSGDLSVYWYQQSLDQGLQFLIQYYNGEERAKGNILERFSAQQFPDLHSELNLSSLELGDSALYFCASSVVSGSDTGELFFGEGSRLTVL.

This chain uses TRBV28 with TRBJ2-5; TRBD2 agrees at 10 bases. Germline V gene lookup returns CDR1 MDHEN and CDR2 SYDVKM. The CDR3 is made up of 15 amino acids. Losses at the gene ends were 2 bases for V and 1 base for J; bases not matched to a gene: 1. The CDR3 loop reads CASSLLAGVQETQYF. The DNA of the CDR3 is TGTGCCAGCAGTTTACTAGCGGGGGTCCAAGAGACCCAGTACTTC.

The chain joins TRBV6-5 to TRBJ2-7, with D possibly being TRBD1 (6 bases). The V end lost 8 bases, the J end lost 4 bases, and 24 bases lay between the germline ends. The CDR3 sequence is 16 residues long. Per the germline V gene, CDR1 is MNHEY and CDR2 is SVGAGI. The CDR3 here is CASGRTATGQGYEQYF. The CDR3 DNA follows: TGTGCCAGCGGTAGGACGGCGACAGGTCAAGGGTACGAGCAGTACTTC.

This clonotype was detected only a few times. The V and J genes are TRBV12-3 or TRBV12-4 and TRBJ2-1, with D tentatively TRBD2 (5 bases). CDR3 length equals 13 residues. With 8 bases removed from V and 4 bases from J, the gap between germline ends came to 12 bases. The DNA of the CDR3 is TGTGCCAGCTTAAGGACTGTGTACAATGAGCAGTTCTTC. Translated, it gives CASLRTVYNEQFF.

This clonotype has just a few counts. The J gene is TRBJ1-2, the V gene TRBV28, with 7 bases identical to TRBD1. This CDR3 has 14 amino acids. Trimming removed 6 bases from V and 3 bases from J; junction bases left unmatched: 7. Germline V gene sequence: CDR1 MDHEN, CDR2 SYDVKM. The CDR3 is CASRQQGSDYGYTF. CDR3 coding DNA: TGTGCCAGCAGGCAACAGGGGTCGGACTATGGCTACACCTTC.

This clonotype was recorded a few times. The chain joins TRBV29-1 to TRBJ2-1, with TRBD1 identical over 8 bases. The CDR3 sequence is 13 residues long. Germline values: CDR1 SQVTM, CDR2 ANQGSEA. Trimming removed 6 bases from V and 6 bases from J; junction bases left unmatched: 7. CDR3: CSVETGERNEQFF. DNA for the CDR3: TGCAGCGTCGAGACAGGGGAACGCAATGAGCAGTTCTTC.

This chain links TRBV11-3 with TRBJ1-6; a possible D gene is TRBD1 (6 bases). Germline loops: CDR1 SGHNT, CDR2 YENEEA. Deletions cut 1 base from V and 15 bases from J, with 13 bases between. This CDR3 contains 13 residues. CDR3 amino acids: CASSLGGDNLLHF. The DNA of the CDR3 is TGTGCCAGCAGCTTAGGAGGGGACAACCTCCTCCACTTT.

This clonotype was counted a few times. CDR3 DNA: TGTGCCAGCTCACCACTCGGGTCGGGTAATGAAAAACTGTTTTTT. Translation: CASSPLGSGNEKLFF. The rearrangement links TRBV18 to TRBJ1-4; D gene ambiguous. The CDR3 runs 15 residues. Germline V lookup: CDR1 KGHSH, CDR2 LQKENI. The V end was cut by 1 base, the J end by 4 bases, with 10 bases between.

The chain recombines TRBV29-1 with TRBJ1-2, with TRBD1 matching over 7 bases. The CDR3 loop spans 12 amino acids. Germline CDR1 is SQVTM and CDR2 is ANQGSEA. Trimming took 3 bases from V and 6 from J; bases not matched to a gene: 4. DNA for the CDR3: TGCAGCGTTGAGTACAGGGGTAATGGCTACACCTTC. Translation gives CSVEYRGNGYTF. The entire variable domain, with the rest obtained from reference TRBV29-1 and TRBJ1-2, is as follows: SAVISQKPSRDICQRGTSLTIQCQVDSQVTMMFWYRQQPGQSLTLIATANQGSEATYESGFVIDKFPISRPNLTFSTLTVSNMSPEDSSIYLCSVEYRGNGYTFGSGTRLTVV.

There are many counts of this clonotype. The chain combines TRBV7-8 with TRBJ2-7, with 7 positions matching TRBD1. Per the germline V gene, CDR1 is SGHVS and CDR2 is FQNEAQ. The CDR3 is 16 residues long. The V gene end was trimmed by 1 base and the J gene end by 2 bases; junction bases not matched to a gene: 8. CDR3 sequence reads: CASSLGYRGPTYEQYF. The DNA for the CDR3 is TGTGCCAGCAGCTTAGGGTACAGGGGCCCTACCTACGAGCAGTACTTC.

The V call is TRBV29-1, the J call TRBJ2-5; D may correspond to TRBD1 or TRBD2 (5 bases each). Trimming stripped 1 base from V and 5 bases from J, with 14 bases between. The CDR3 sequence is 14 residues long. Germline V gene lookup returns CDR1 SQVTM and CDR2 ANQGSEA. The CDR3 sequence is CSVEGGEVIETQYF. As DNA, the CDR3 is TGCAGCGTTGAAGGAGGGGAAGTTATCGAGACCCAGTACTTC.

The genes are TRBV6-5 and TRBJ2-1, with TRBD2 matching 10 bases. The length of the CDR3 is 14 residues. Losses at the gene ends were 3 bases for V and 5 bases for J; bases not matched to a gene: 1. Looked up from germline, CDR1 is MNHEY and CDR2 is SVGAGI. The CDR3 protein is CASSYGLADNEQFF. CDR3 sequence (DNA): TGTGCCAGCAGTTATGGACTAGCGGACAATGAGCAGTTCTTC.

The CDR3 here is CASSLAHRRGLTDTQYF. DNA of the CDR3: TGTGCCAGCAGCTTGGCCCACAGGAGGGGACTCACAGATACGCAGTATTTT. The chain recombines TRBV5-4 with TRBJ2-3, with D tentatively TRBD2 (6 bases). This CDR3 has 17 residues. With 0 bases removed from V and 2 bases from J, the gap between germline ends came to 16 bases. Germline V gene data show CDR1 as SGHNT and CDR2 as YYREEE (reference sequence).

This clonotype was counted between two and nine times. The chain uses TRBV28 and TRBJ2-2; D gene ambiguous. V lost 8 bases to trimming and J lost 1 base, with 11 bases between them. CDR1 MDHEN and CDR2 SYDVKM come from the germline V gene. The CDR3 length is 14 residues. CDR3 nucleotide sequence: TGTGCCAGCGGGAACTGGGGGAACACCGGGGAGCTGTTTTTT. Its protein is CASGNWGNTGELFF.